This is a list of T cell receptor beta chains from one sample in a study of cytomegalovirus exposure and HLA in healthy donors. TCRdb's table, derived via immunoSEQ multiplex PCR, lists solely in-frame clones and lacks some. The sample carries under 200,000 clones, around 78% recorded once. The sequenced material came from PBMCs. The origin of the receptors is a man aged 35 to 55 in good health and CMV-seronegative. CDR3s include the opening cysteine and the closing phenylalanine or tryptophan. D genes are given only for firm matches. Size is stated for part of the rows, as once, few or many counts, or as a class when the clone is expanded.

J,D,size,V,DNA,CDR3
TRBJ1-1,.,.,TRBV9,TGTGCCAGCAGCCCTTTTTCATTCGGGGGGGATGGTCGTGCTTTCTTT,CASSPFSFGGDGRAFF
TRBJ2-7,.,.,TRBV28,TGTGCCAGCAGTTTCATGGGGGCAAGTACCCCCTACGAGCAGTACTTC,CASSFMGASTPYEQYF
TRBJ1-4,.,once,TRBV7-2,TGTGCCAGCAGCTTAGGAAGGGGACAACCAGGAGATAATGAAAAACTGTTTTTT,CASSLGRGQPGDNEKLFF
TRBJ1-4,.,.,TRBV5-5,TGTGCCAGCAGCTTGGTGGGGGGGAATGAAAAACTGTTTTTT,CASSLVGGNEKLFF
TRBJ2-7,TRBD2,.,TRBV30,TGTGCCTTTACTAGCGGTTTTTACGAGCAGTACTTC,CAFTSGFYEQYF
TRBJ1-2,.,once,TRBV7-9,TGTTCCAGCAGCTTTGAGCCTATTGGCTACACCTTC,CSSSFEPIGYTF
TRBJ2-7,TRBD1,.,TRBV20-1,TGCAGTGCTCGCCCAAGACAGGGGCTGTACTTC,CSARPRQGLYF
TRBJ2-1,TRBD2,.,TRBV28,TGTGCCAGCAGCACCCTAGCGGGCTCCTACAATGAGCAGTTCTTC,CASSTLAGSYNEQFF
TRBJ1-1,.,.,TRBV27,TGTGCCAGCAGTTTTACCCGGGGGGTAGCTTTCTTT,CASSFTRGVAFF
TRBJ2-2,.,.,TRBV19,TGTGCCAGTAGTATAGGGACTCGCGGCATCGGGGAGCTGTTTTTT,CASSIGTRGIGELFF
TRBJ1-4,TRBD1,once,TRBV19,TGTGCCAGTAGTTCCCAGACAGGGGGGACTGAAAAACTGTTTTTT,CASSSQTGGTEKLFF
TRBJ2-1,.,.,TRBV9,TGTGCCAGCAGCGTTGGAGCGGGTGACTCCTACAATGAGCAGTTCTTC,CASSVGAGDSYNEQFF
TRBJ1-3,TRBD1,.,TRBV7-2,TGTGCCAGCAGCTCCCAGACAGGGCTCTCTGGAAACACCATATATTTT,CASSSQTGLSGNTIYF
TRBJ2-3,.,.,TRBV25-1,TGTGCCAGCAGTGATATGGGAAGCGGTGATACGCAGTATTTT,CASSDMGSGDTQYF
TRBJ1-1,TRBD1,.,TRBV2,TGTGCCATCGTGGACAGGTTCGCCATGAACACTGAAGCTTTCTTT,CAIVDRFAMNTEAFF
TRBJ2-1,.,once,TRBV7-6,TGTGCCAGCAGCGAGCGGCAGGGAGGCGATGAGCAGTTCTTC,CASSERQGGDEQFF
TRBJ2-7,.,.,TRBV28,TGTGCCAGCAGACAGGCCCTTCTCCGGGAGCAGTACTTC,CASRQALLREQYF
TRBJ1-2,.,.,TRBV2,TGTGCCAGCAGTTACTCTGGACAGCTTAACTATGGCTACACCTTC,CASSYSGQLNYGYTF
TRBJ1-2,.,.,TRBV28,TGTGCCAGCGGGGGGGAGACCTATGGCTACACCTTC,CASGGETYGYTF
TRBJ2-1,.,.,TRBV6-6,TGTGCCAGCAGCTTACCTTACAGGGCCCATGAGCAGTTCTTC,CASSLPYRAHEQFF
TRBJ2-7,.,.,TRBV7-9,TGTGCCAGCAGCCCATGGGGCAGGGAATACGAGCAGTACTTC,CASSPWGREYEQYF
TRBJ2-7,TRBD2,.,TRBV4-2,TGTGCCAGCAGCCCCCAGAGCGGGAGGGAATACGAGCAGTACTTC,CASSPQSGREYEQYF
TRBJ2-5,.,.,TRBV21-1,TGTGCCAGCAGCAAAGGGTCAGGGGAAGAGACCCAGTACTTC,CASSKGSGEETQYF
TRBJ2-7,.,.,TRBV6-1,TGTGCCAGCACTGCCGAGACCTACGAGCAGTACTTC,CASTAETYEQYF
TRBJ2-4,TRBD2,.,TRBV7-2,TGTGCCAGCAGCTTACCGGGACTAGCGGGACTCGTAGCCAAAAACATTCAGTACTTC,CASSLPGLAGLVAKNIQYF
TRBJ1-3,TRBD1,.,TRBV30,TGTGCCTGGAGGGCAGGGGGGAACACCATATATTTT,CAWRAGGNTIYF
TRBJ1-3,.,.,TRBV5-1,TGCGCCAGCAGCTTGGGTTACTCTGGAAACACCATATATTTT,CASSLGYSGNTIYF
TRBJ2-5,.,few,TRBV25-1,TGTGCCAGCAGTGAGCGAGGAGGGTTGTTGAGAGAGACCCAGTACTTC,CASSERGGLLRETQYF
TRBJ2-7,TRBD1,.,TRBV19,TGTGCCAGTAGCCCCGGGACAGGGGTTACCTACGAGCAGTACTTC,CASSPGTGVTYEQYF
TRBJ2-1,TRBD2,.,TRBV30,TGTATGGCGGGAGGGGCCTACAATGAGCAGTTCTTC,CMAGGAYNEQFF
TRBJ1-3,.,once,TRBV7-9,TGTGCCAGCAGCCCGGACAGTTCCTCTGGAAACACCATATATTTT,CASSPDSSSGNTIYF
TRBJ2-1,TRBD2,.,TRBV5-1,TGCGCCAGCAGGGGGCGTAGCGGGAGTTTGGATGAGCAGTTCTTC,CASRGRSGSLDEQFF
TRBJ2-2,.,.,TRBV11-1,TGTGCCAGCAGCACGGTCCACGGCACCGGGGAGCTGTTTTTT,CASSTVHGTGELFF
TRBJ1-2,.,.,TRBV2,TGTGCCAGCCGGGGGACCAGCTATGGCTACACCTTC,CASRGTSYGYTF
TRBJ1-2,.,.,TRBV5-5,TGTGCCAGCAGCCCTCAGGATTACTATGGCTACACCTTC,CASSPQDYYGYTF
TRBJ2-3,TRBD2,.,TRBV7-3,TGTGCCAGCAGCTTTGAGCCGGGAGGGCTTGGAGATACGCAGTATTTT,CASSFEPGGLGDTQYF
TRBJ2-1,TRBD2,.,TRBV6-5,TGTGCCAGCACCCTAGCGGGAGATCCTCACAATGAGCGGTTCTTC,CASTLAGDPHNERFF